Listed below are T cell receptor beta chains from one sample, sequenced in a study of neurological immune-mediated disorders. One entry per CDR3 protein results from TCRdb running MiXCR on the 5' RACE reads. The sample records 50,000 to 70,000 distinct CDR3 sequences, around a tenth being singletons. What was sequenced was PBMCs. All receptors come from a male donor with HTLV-1-associated myelopathy (HAM/TSP). CDR3s include the opening cysteine and the closing phenylalanine or tryptophan. A D gene is named only where the DNA matches it firmly. Size values are once, few and many counts, or a class for expanded clones, and some rows have none.

v_gene	j_gene	d_gene	abundance	CDR3nt	CDR3aa
TRBV10-3	TRBJ1-5	TRBD1	many	TGTGCCATCAGCCCTATGGCCGGGACAGGCAGCCAGCCCCAGCATTTT	CAISPMAGTGSQPQHF
TRBV6-2/TRBV6-3	TRBJ2-3	TRBD2	.	TGTGCCAGCAGTCATCCCGGGACTAGCGAGTTGGATACGCAGTATTTT	CASSHPGTSELDTQYF
TRBV7-9	TRBJ2-7	TRBD1	many	TGTGCCAGCAGCCCACGGCCGGGACAGGGGGCCGAGCAGTACTTC	CASSPRPGQGAEQYF
TRBV5-1	TRBJ2-7	.	many	TGCGCCAGCAGCTCCGGGGCTTCGTCCCGGATCTTTCTCTACGAGCAGTACTTC	CASSSGASSRIFLYEQYF
TRBV4-3	TRBJ1-2	.	many	TGCGCCAGCAGCCAAGAAGGGCGCGTAGCTAACTATGGCTACACCTTC	CASSQEGRVANYGYTF
TRBV20-1	TRBJ1-1	.	many	TGCAGTGCTAGAGAAGGCACTGAAGCTTTCTTT	CSAREGTEAFF
TRBV7-9	TRBJ2-3	.	many	TGTGCCAGCAGCTTCCAGGAGGATCGAGGTACGCAGTATTTT	CASSFQEDRGTQYF
TRBV6-5	TRBJ2-7	.	many	TGTGCCAGCAGTTACGGGGCAGCCAGCTCCTACGAGCAGTACTTC	CASSYGAASSYEQYF
TRBV3-1	TRBJ1-4	.	many	TGTGCCAGCAGCCAAGGGGCAGGGCGAAAACTGTTTTTT	CASSQGAGRKLFF
TRBV15	TRBJ2-7	.	many	TGTGCCACCAGCAGAGACAGGGGACTCTACGAGCAGTACTTC	CATSRDRGLYEQYF
TRBV20-1	TRBJ2-5	.	many	TGCAGTGCTAGAGATGTGGCTACCCAAGAGACCCAGTACTTC	CSARDVATQETQYF
TRBV9	TRBJ2-3	.	many	TGTGCCAGCAGCGTCCAGTCCCACGGGCAGAGTGATACGCAGTATTTT	CASSVQSHGQSDTQYF
TRBV6-5	TRBJ1-1	TRBD1	many	TGTGCCAGCAGCGGGACAGGGTGGAAGAACACTGAAGCTTTCTTT	CASSGTGWKNTEAFF
TRBV12-3/TRBV12-4	TRBJ2-7	.	many	TGTGCCAGCAGTTGGGGGACGACTCTTTCCTACGAGCAGTACTTC	CASSWGTTLSYEQYF
TRBV6-2/TRBV6-3	TRBJ2-7	.	many	TGTGCCAGCAGTTACCGGGTAGGGCCCGAGCAGTACTTC	CASSYRVGPEQYF
TRBV7-9	TRBJ1-5	.	many	TGTGCCAGCAGCGGCTCTGGGGCCCAGCATTTT	CASSGSGAQHF
TRBV2	TRBJ1-5	.	many	TGTGCCAGCAGTGGGGCCACCCAAAGCAATCAGCCCCAGCATTTT	CASSGATQSNQPQHF
TRBV5-6	TRBJ1-1	TRBD1	many	TGTGCCAGCAGCTTTTGGCAGGGGGCGCCGGGCACTGAAGCTTTCTTT	CASSFWQGAPGTEAFF
TRBV19	TRBJ1-5	.	.	TGTGCCAGTAGTATAGTCGGTCAGCCCCAGCATTTT	CASSIVGQPQHF
TRBV6-2/TRBV6-3	TRBJ1-2	.	many	TGTGCCAGCAGGGCTAACTATGGCTACACCTTC	CASRANYGYTF
TRBV5-1	TRBJ2-5	TRBD2	.	TGCGCCAGCAGCTTGGGCGGGGGAATGGGAGAGACCCAGTACTTC	CASSLGGGMGETQYF
TRBV5-1	TRBJ2-3	.	many	TGCGCCAGCAGCTTGGAGCTTAGCACAGATACGCAGTATTTT	CASSLELSTDTQYF
TRBV14	TRBJ2-1	.	few	TGTGCCAGCAGCCATAGCCGGGACGCCGTGTACTATGAGCAGTTCTTC	CASSHSRDAVYYEQFF
TRBV30	TRBJ2-7	.	once	TGTGCCTGGACCGACAGAGCCTACGAGCAGTACTTC	CAWTDRAYEQYF
TRBV15	TRBJ2-3	TRBD2	many	TGTGCCACCAGGAAACTAGCGGGGGCCACAGATACGCAGTATTTT	CATRKLAGATDTQYF
TRBV27	TRBJ2-7	.	many	TGTGCCAGCAGTTTATTGGGGGCCGAGCAGTACTTC	CASSLLGAEQYF
TRBV10-3	TRBJ1-6	.	many	TGTGCCATCAGTGAGTCACTCCCACCCCTCCACTTT	CAISESLPPLHF
TRBV12-3/TRBV12-4	TRBJ1-1	TRBD1	many	TGTGCCAGCACCCGAACAGGGGGTTGGGGGGGATCTGAAGCTTTCTTT	CASTRTGGWGGSEAFF
TRBV5-1	TRBJ2-3	.	many	TGCGCCAGCAGCTTGAATCAGGCGGGCCAGCAGTATTTT	CASSLNQAGQQYF
TRBV5-4	TRBJ2-1	TRBD2	many	TGTGCCAGCAGCCCGGGACTAGCGGAGGTTTACAATGAGCAGTTCTTC	CASSPGLAEVYNEQFF
TRBV16	TRBJ1-1	.	many	TGTGCCAGCAGCCAGAATCCAGGTTACACTGAAGCTTTCTTT	CASSQNPGYTEAFF
TRBV7-7	TRBJ2-2	TRBD2	many	TGTGCCAGCAGCTTTAGCGGGGGGCCCACCACCGGGGAGCTGTTTTTT	CASSFSGGPTTGELFF
TRBV3-1	TRBJ1-1	.	many	TGTGCCAGCAGCCAAAGGGGGGCCACTGAAGCTTTCTTT	CASSQRGATEAFF
TRBV3-1	TRBJ1-5	.	many	TGTGCCAGCAGCCAAGACCGGGGAGGTTCCCAGCATTTT	CASSQDRGGSQHF